This T cell receptor (beta chain) was documented in a study of CD8 T cells in Susac syndrome (dated by TCRdb to between 2017 and 2020). In the study overall: Among the sequenced Susac syndrome patients, over five had clinically active disease and roughly eight were in clinical remission. The clonality of the CD8+ T cell repertoire was compared across over 10 healthy donors, roughly 14 Susac syndrome patients and 15 multiple sclerosis patients. At blood withdrawal, Susac syndrome patients were either therapy-naive, taking corticosteroids (in some cases with IVIg as well), or taking IVIg alone. The study used repertoire sequencing to test whether antigen drove CD8+ T cell activation and differentiation in Susac syndrome. General study outcomes and caveats: Looking at Susac-specific public clones, the researchers identified under 20 in the total CD8+ repertoire and several in the CD8+ TEMRA repertoire. CD8+ repertoires in Susac syndrome showed clonal expansion, which was highest in CD8+ TEMRA cells and was greater in clinically active patients than in remitting patients. The number of individuals in the TCR sequencing and HLA analysis was recognized as being relatively small.

As regards this clonotype: Its cognate antigen has yet to be identified. Per-base quality was not reported, and no clone a single base away is much larger than it.

RNA was extracted using the RNeasy kit, and about 0.5 to 1 ug of the RNA was reverse transcribed with random hexamers. The immunoSEQ multiplex PCR assay, covering 54 Vbeta and 13 Jbeta segments, was used to amplify TCR beta CDR3 regions. To correct PCR amplification bias, a synthetic template baseline was used for both primer optimization and computational correction. On the authors' methods: Only productive sequences were kept, with reads annotated to V, D and J genes according to IMGT and analyzed in immunoSEQ Analyzer. To calculate clonality, Shannon entropy was normalized by log2 of the number of productive unique sequences and then subtracted from one. For each patient and control, public and private clones were evaluated within the 100 most prevalent clones. Clones were defined as Susac-specific if absent from the healthy and MS cohorts, from 900 to 1,200 published viral clones and from other ImmuneACCESS disease sequences. TCRdb reprocessing: public reads trimmed at Q25 with fastp, clones called with MiXCR, in-frame beta chains kept. Rows with one shared CDR3 protein collapse into an entry with the most common genes and DNA. These V and J calls derive from TCRdb rather than the authors' analysis. The sample table lists 100,000 to 150,000 distinct CDR3 sequences, 85% to 95% of them with a count of one. The ten largest clones capture around 0.28% of the sample.

Peripheral blood CD8+ and CD4+ T cells from healthy donors, Susac syndrome patients and multiple sclerosis patients were profiled by high-throughput TCR beta sequencing. The Susac syndrome patients fulfilled recently defined diagnostic criteria for either definite or probable disease. Bulk CD8+ and CD4+ T cells were purified by magnetic negative isolation, while CD8+ TEMRA cells were enriched using FACS. Blood was drawn into EDTA tubes, processed within 24 hours, and PBMCs were isolated by density gradient centrifugation. PBMCs intended for TCR sequencing were cryopreserved in liquid nitrogen and were subsequently thawed in a 37 degrees C water bath. The sorted or isolated CD4+, CD8+ and CD8+ TEMRA cells had a purity of 90% or higher. Reading the germline V gene (reference sequence) gives CDR1 SGHNT and CDR2 YYREEE. The CDR3 spans 14 residues, from the cysteine through the phenylalanine. Solely the CDR3 DNA is kept, with 42 bases framed from the first base. V is clipped by 2 bases and J by 4 bases, and the sequence between their germline boundaries is 10 bases long.

The TCR sequence derives from a human donor with Susac syndrome. Here the chain combines TRBV5-4 and TRBJ2-1; the D gene cannot be named for sure. Material for sequencing was CD8+ T cells from PBMCs. The DNA sequence reads TGTGCCAGCAGCTTCGACCTCCGTTACAATGAGCAGTTCTTC. Translated, this gives CASSFDLRYNEQFF.